This T cell receptor beta chain is from a study of metastatic and nonmetastatic thyroid tumors. For the study at large: Across blood and tumor or nodule tissue, repertoires from malignant and benign thyroid patients were compared with one another. General study findings and limits: Significantly greater TCR beta diversity was reportedly found in malignant thyroid tumors than in benign nodules (in blood and tumor).

The length of the CDR3 is 15 residues. Per the germline V gene, CDR1 is KGHDR and CDR2 is SFDVKD. Every patient was untreated before thyroid surgery. TCRdb re-called the PCR reads through MiXCR. The sample has over 25,000 clones; over 15% are singletons. This clone was seen a handful of times. Antigen unknown. A much larger clone differs from this one at a single base, so this may be a read error. The J gene is TRBJ2-3, the V gene TRBV24-1, with D unresolved. This receptor was identified in a female donor with papillary thyroid cancer or a benign thyroid nodule (not recorded which). Some clones in this sample may be carry-over from other donors' samples. The sample taken for sequencing was blood. The CDR3 is CATSGFLGSTDTKYF. The DNA for the CDR3 is TGTGCCACCAGTGGTTTCTTGGGCAGCACAGATACGAAGTATTTT.